The 24 T cell receptor beta chains below were found in one sample sequenced in a study of blood T cells in healthy people across ages. Primed by a sample-barcoded 5' primer and a J-beta primer mix, a second PCR proceeded for 7 to 11 cycles. One entry per CDR3 protein results from TCRdb running MiXCR on the 5' RACE reads. The repertoire includes approximately 800,000 distinct CDR3 sequences, roughly three fifths of them detected once, and around 24% sits in the top ten. The sequencing sample was made of blood. The receptors originated from a middle-aged man in good health.

This chain connects TRBV20-1 to TRBJ2-7; the D is unclear. The germline V gene encodes CDR1 DFQATT and CDR2 SNEGSKA (reference sequence). V gave up 6 bases and J gave up 2 bases, with 17 bases separating them. The CDR3 totals 14 residues. The CDR3 nucleotides are TGCAGTGCCCCCACGGGCAAACCCCCCTACGAGCAGTACTTC. The encoded protein is CSAPTGKPPYEQYF.

This clonotype has more than one count but fewer than ten. This chain uses TRBV13 with TRBJ2-7, with 7 nucleotides matching TRBD2. Germline V gene sequence: CDR1 PRHDT, CDR2 FYEKMQ (reference sequence). V dropped 5 bases and J dropped 6; count of bases not matched to a gene: 4. CDR3 length equals 12 residues. DNA of the CDR3: TGTGCCAGCAGCCCCAGGACTAGCGAGCAGTACTTC. Amino acid sequence: CASSPRTSEQYF.

The rearrangement uses TRBV20-1 and TRBJ2-1, with 10 nucleotides matching TRBD2. This CDR3 contains 13 residues. CDR1 DFQATT and CDR2 SNEGSKA come from the germline V gene (reference sequence). Trimming cost V 5 bases and J 15 bases; bases outside gene matches: 13. The CDR3 region is CSAFPRTSGTSFF. The DNA for the CDR3 is TGCAGTGCTTTCCCCAGGACTAGCGGCACATCGTTCTTC.

The chain has TRBV2 and TRBJ2-5, with a possible D match to TRBD1 (7 bases). V lost 7 bases and J lost 2, with 11 bases in between. CDR3 size: 13 residues. Germline CDR1 SNHLY, CDR2 FYNNEI. Here the CDR3 reads CASKGGQQETQYF. CDR3 in DNA: TGTGCCAGCAAGGGGGGACAGCAAGAGACCCAGTACTTC.

The chain recombines TRBV30 with TRBJ2-1; 10 bases match TRBD2. V trimming: 0 bases; J trimming: 8 bases; junction bases outside the gene matches: 4. CDR1 and CDR2 (germline): GTSNPN, SVGIG (reference sequence). The CDR3 has 14 amino acids. The CDR3 sequence: CAWSVLAGMHEQFF. CDR3 DNA sequence: TGTGCCTGGAGTGTACTAGCGGGGATGCATGAGCAGTTCTTC.

The chain is built from TRBV5-1 and TRBJ1-2, with D tentatively TRBD1 (5 bases). The CDR3 totals 17 residues. Germline assignment: CDR1 SGHRS and CDR2 YFSETQ. V was trimmed by 5 bases and J by 1 base, leaving 21 bases between them. CDR3 bases: TGCGCCAGCAGTCAACCGGGACTCCGTCGGTATAACTATGGCTACACCTTC. Translating gives CASSQPGLRRYNYGYTF.

The chain is built from TRBV6-5 and TRBJ1-1; 8 positions agree with TRBD1. Germline CDR1 reads MNHEY; CDR2 reads SVGAGI. V lost 6 bases, J lost 1 base, and 10 bases stayed unmatched. This CDR3 comprises 16 residues. CDR3 in amino acids: CASRRTGRLGNTEAFF. The CDR3 coding sequence is TGTGCCAGCAGGCGGACAGGGCGGTTGGGGAACACTGAAGCTTTCTTT.

The rearrangement uses TRBV11-2 and TRBJ2-3, with D perhaps matching TRBD2 (7 bases). The CDR3 covers 15 residues. CDR1 SGHAT and CDR2 FQNNGV come from the germline V gene. With 5 bases removed from V and 4 bases from J, the gap between germline ends came to 16 bases. In DNA form, the CDR3 reads TGTGCCAGCAGCCTGAGTTCGGGGGGCCCAGATACGCAGTATTTT. Its protein product is CASSLSSGGPDTQYF.

The count of this clonotype is one. The CDR3 DNA reads as TGTGCCAGCATCAAGATGGGGGGAGGGAAAGAGACCCAGTACTTC. It is translated as CASIKMGGGKETQYF. V and J are TRBV7-9 and TRBJ2-5, with TRBD2 identical over 7 bases. The J segment lost 3 bases and the V segment lost 7 bases, leaving 11 bases of the junction unmatched. This CDR3 is 15 amino acids long. Germline V gives CDR1 SEHNR, CDR2 FQNEAQ (reference sequence).

This chain links TRBV5-1 with TRBJ2-5; TRBD2 agrees at 9 bases. CDR1 is SGHRS, CDR2 YFSETQ, per germline. The CDR3 extends over 18 amino acids. The V and J ends lost 0 bases and 4 bases, in that order; junction bases with no gene match: 13. CDR3 amino acids: CASSLAVSSGKDLETQYF. CDR3 DNA sequence: TGCGCCAGCAGCTTGGCAGTGTCTAGCGGGAAAGACCTAGAGACCCAGTACTTC.

This clonotype was seen a few times. The junction differs from germline at one of its ends, possibly a read error. This chain uses TRBV20-1 with TRBJ2-4, with D perhaps TRBD2 (6 bases). Germline values: CDR1 DFQATT, CDR2 SNEGSKA (reference sequence). The CDR3 extends over 17 amino acids. The CDR3 spells CSAKTSGTLTAKNIQYF. The CDR3, as DNA: TGCAGCGCTAAGACCAGTGGGACTCTCACAGCCAAAAACATTCAGTACTTC.

This clonotype came up once. The chain combines TRBV28 with TRBJ2-6; D perhaps matches TRBD2 (6 bases). CDR1 MDHEN and CDR2 SYDVKM come from the germline V gene. The CDR3 runs 15 residues. Trimming pared 6 bases from V and 2 bases from J, leaving 11 bases between. The chain's CDR3 is CASRLREAGANVLTF. As DNA, the CDR3 is TGTGCCAGCAGGCTAAGGGAGGCTGGGGCCAACGTCCTGACTTTC.

V usage is TRBV20-1 and J usage is TRBJ2-5; D might be TRBD1 (6 bases). There are 13 residues in the CDR3. With 4 bases removed from V and 5 bases from J, the gap between germline ends came to 14 bases. CDR1 is DFQATT and CDR2 is SNEGSKA in the germline V gene (reference sequence). CDR3 bases: TGCAGTGCTACCCCAGGGGCTGCGGAGACCCAGTACTTC. Protein product: CSATPGAAETQYF.

The J gene is TRBJ2-1, the V gene TRBV9; possible D gene TRBD1, 6 bases. Deletions cut 0 bases from V and 9 bases from J, with 16 bases between. CDR1 is SGDLS and CDR2 is YYNGEE in the germline V gene. The CDR3 is made up of 15 amino acids. The CDR3 DNA reads TGTGCCAGCAGCGTAGATTTAGGGGGAGTGGGTGAGCAGTTCTTC. This encodes CASSVDLGGVGEQFF.

The chain uses TRBV20-1 and TRBJ2-5, with unresolved D. V was cut by 1 base and J by 3 bases, with 18 bases left in between. The CDR3 is 16 residues long. The germline gives CDR1 DFQATT, CDR2 SNEGSKA (reference sequence). DNA of the CDR3: TGCAGTGCTAGAGGGACCCTAGAGGTTAGAGAAGAGACCCAGTACTTC. This translates into CSARGTLEVREETQYF.

This clonotype was observed a few times. The rearrangement uses TRBV7-2 and TRBJ2-3, with TRBD2 matching 10 bases. V lost 5 bases and J lost 4; bases outside the gene matches: 6. CDR3 length: 15 amino acids. Germline V gene sequence: CDR1 SGHTA, CDR2 FQGNSA. In nucleotides, the CDR3 is TGTGCCAGCAGCCCCAGCGGGAGGGTACCAGATACGCAGTATTTT. It yields the protein CASSPSGRVPDTQYF. Combining the CDR3 with reference TRBV7-2 and TRBJ2-3 gives the whole variable domain GAGVSQSPSNKVTEKGKDVELRCDPISGHTALYWYRQSLGQGLEFLIYFQGNSAPDKSGLPSDRFSAERTGGSVSTLTIQRTQQEDSAVYLCASSPSGRVPDTQYFGPGTRLTVL.

The chain combines TRBV12-3 or TRBV12-4 with TRBJ1-5, with no clear D. Trimming removed 6 bases from V and 0 bases from J, with 9 bases in between. The CDR3 extends over 14 amino acids. In nucleotides, the CDR3 is TGTGCCAGCAGACCCAGTTATAGCAATCAGCCCCAGCATTTT. Protein product: CASRPSYSNQPQHF.

This clonotype was picked up a small number of times. At one boundary the junction diverges from the germline segment, which might be a read error. This chain's CDR3 is CSVPDGQDTQYF. The CDR3 DNA is TGCAGTGTCCCGGACGGGCAAGACACCCAGTACTTC. The J gene is TRBJ2-5, the V gene TRBV20-1; D remains ambiguous. This CDR3 has 12 residues. Per germline, CDR1 DFQATT and CDR2 SNEGSKA (reference sequence).

The chain recombines TRBV25-1 with TRBJ2-5, with 15 bases matching TRBD2. Germline lookup yields CDR1 MGHDK and CDR2 SYGVNS. With V trimmed by 1 base and J by 5 bases, 5 bases remained unmatched. CDR3 length: 17 amino acids. The CDR3 bases are TGTGCCAGCAGTGAATTTGGGACTAGCGGGAGGTCTGAGACCCAGTACTTC. Protein product: CASSEFGTSGRSETQYF.

The chain is built from TRBV7-2 and TRBJ2-5; TRBD2 aligns across 8 bases. Germline V gene data show CDR1 as SGHTA and CDR2 as FQGNSA. The V gene end was trimmed by 1 base and the J gene end by 2 bases; junction bases not matched to a gene: 9. The CDR3 consists of 17 residues. DNA of the CDR3: TGTGCCAGCAGCTTAGGGATTATCGGGGGGGAACAAGAGACCCAGTACTTC. This sequence encodes CASSLGIIGGEQETQYF. Full variable domain (remainder filled in from reference TRBV7-2 and TRBJ2-5): GAGVSQSPSNKVTEKGKDVELRCDPISGHTALYWYRQSLGQGLEFLIYFQGNSAPDKSGLPSDRFSAERTGGSVSTLTIQRTQQEDSAVYLCASSLGIIGGEQETQYFGPGTRLLVL.

The genes are TRBV10-3 and TRBJ2-1; TRBD2 might be the D (6 bases). This CDR3 comprises 16 residues. In germline, CDR1 is ENHRY, CDR2 SYGVKD. V lost 3 bases to trimming and J lost 7 bases, with 19 bases between them. In DNA form, the CDR3 reads TGTGCCATCAGTGAAGCGGCGGCACGCGGGGATAATGAGCAGTTCTTC. Its protein is CAISEAAARGDNEQFF.

This chain links TRBV20-1 with TRBJ2-4, with TRBD1 matching over 7 bases. Germline trimming cut 3 bases from V and 13 bases from J; bases unmatched to any gene: 18. The CDR3 length is 15 residues. Germline V lookup: CDR1 DFQATT, CDR2 SNEGSKA (reference sequence). CDR3 in DNA: TGCAGTGCTAGTGGCCAAGGTCAGGGGGTGGGGGAGCAGTACTTC. Amino acids: CSASGQGQGVGEQYF.

This rearrangement joins TRBV29-1 to TRBJ2-5; D remains unclear. V dropped 2 bases and J dropped 1 base, with 5 bases sitting between them. The CDR3 totals 12 residues. The germline CDR1 and CDR2 sequences are SQVTM and ANQGSEA. The CDR3 DNA is TGCAGCGTTGAAAAGCCCCAAGAGACCCAGTACTTC. Translating gives CSVEKPQETQYF. The full variable domain, rest sourced from reference TRBV29-1 and TRBJ2-5, is SAVISQKPSRDICQRGTSLTIQCQVDSQVTMMFWYRQQPGQSLTLIATANQGSEATYESGFVIDKFPISRPNLTFSTLTVSNMSPEDSSIYLCSVEKPQETQYFGPGTRLLVL.

Concerning this clonotype: Compared with germline, one end of the junction differs, possibly owing to a read error. The gene calls are TRBV6-6 and TRBJ1-5; possibly TRBD1 for D (6 bases). The germline gives CDR1 MNHNY, CDR2 SVGAGI (reference sequence). This CDR3 is built from 18 residues. As DNA, the CDR3 is TGTGCCAGCAGTTACTTCCGGACAGAGGGGATTAGCAAGCAGCCCCAGCATTTT. Its translation: CASSYFRTEGISKQPQHF.